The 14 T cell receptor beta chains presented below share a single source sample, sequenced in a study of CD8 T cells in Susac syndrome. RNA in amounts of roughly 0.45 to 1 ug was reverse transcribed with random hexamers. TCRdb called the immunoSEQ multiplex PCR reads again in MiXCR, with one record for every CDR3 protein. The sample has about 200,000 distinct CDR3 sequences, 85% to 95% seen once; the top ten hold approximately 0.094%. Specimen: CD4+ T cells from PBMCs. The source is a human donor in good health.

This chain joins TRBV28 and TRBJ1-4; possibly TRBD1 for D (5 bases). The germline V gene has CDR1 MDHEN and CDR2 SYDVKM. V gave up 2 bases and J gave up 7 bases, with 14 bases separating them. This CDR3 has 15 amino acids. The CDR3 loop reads CASSLGQGPREKLFF. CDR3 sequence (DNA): TGTGCCAGCAGTTTAGGTCAGGGTCCTCGTGAAAAACTGTTTTTT.

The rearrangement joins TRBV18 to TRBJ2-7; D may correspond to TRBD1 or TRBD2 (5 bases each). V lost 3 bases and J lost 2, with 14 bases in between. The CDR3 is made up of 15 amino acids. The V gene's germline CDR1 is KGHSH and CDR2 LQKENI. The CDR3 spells CASSPERHRTYEQYF. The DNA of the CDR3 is TGTGCCAGCTCACCTGAGCGGCACAGGACCTACGAGCAGTACTTC.

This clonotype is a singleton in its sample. The CDR3: CASSATVQGLGETQYF. CDR3 DNA: TGTGCCAGCAGCGCTACTGTTCAGGGGCTGGGAGAGACCCAGTACTTC. The chain couples TRBV5-4 to TRBJ2-5; a weak D match, TRBD1 (6 bases). The CDR3 sequence is 16 residues long. From germline, CDR1 is SGHNT and CDR2 YYREEE (reference sequence). The V and J ends lost 4 bases and 4 bases respectively, with 20 bases between them.

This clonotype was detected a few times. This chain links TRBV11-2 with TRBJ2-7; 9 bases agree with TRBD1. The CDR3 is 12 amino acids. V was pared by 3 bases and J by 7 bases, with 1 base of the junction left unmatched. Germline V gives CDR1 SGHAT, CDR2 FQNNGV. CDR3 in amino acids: CASSFDRGEQYF. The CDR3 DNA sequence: TGTGCCAGCAGCTTTGACAGGGGGGAGCAGTACTTC.

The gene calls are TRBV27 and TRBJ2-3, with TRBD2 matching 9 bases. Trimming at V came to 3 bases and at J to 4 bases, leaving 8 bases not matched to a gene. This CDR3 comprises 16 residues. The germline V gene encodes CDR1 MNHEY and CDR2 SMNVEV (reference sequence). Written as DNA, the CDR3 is TGTGCCAGCAGTTTTGGGCCTAGCGGGGTTTCAGATACGCAGTATTTT. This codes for CASSFGPSGVSDTQYF.

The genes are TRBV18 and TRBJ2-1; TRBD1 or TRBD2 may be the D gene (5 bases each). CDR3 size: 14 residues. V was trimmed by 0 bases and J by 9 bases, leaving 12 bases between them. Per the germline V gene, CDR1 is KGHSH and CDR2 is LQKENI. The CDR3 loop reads CASSPPAGAGEQFF. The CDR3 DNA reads TGTGCCAGCTCACCACCGGCCGGGGCTGGTGAGCAGTTCTTC.

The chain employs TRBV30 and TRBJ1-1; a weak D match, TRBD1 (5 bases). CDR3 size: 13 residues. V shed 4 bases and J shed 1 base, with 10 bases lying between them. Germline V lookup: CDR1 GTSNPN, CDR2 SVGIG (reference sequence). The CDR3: CAWMGDRNTEAFF. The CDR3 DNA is TGTGCCTGGATGGGTGACAGGAACACTGAAGCTTTCTTT.

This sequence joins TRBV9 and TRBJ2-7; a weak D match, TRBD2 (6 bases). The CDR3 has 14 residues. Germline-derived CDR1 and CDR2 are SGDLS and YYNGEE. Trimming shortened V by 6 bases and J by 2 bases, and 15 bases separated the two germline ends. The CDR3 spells CASTPGEETYEQYF. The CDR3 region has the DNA TGTGCCAGCACCCCGGGGGAAGAAACCTACGAGCAGTACTTC. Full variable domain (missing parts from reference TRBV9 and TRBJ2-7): DSGVTQTPKHLITATGQRVTLRCSPRSGDLSVYWYQQSLDQGLQFLIQYYNGEERAKGNILERFSAQQFPDLHSELNLSSLELGDSALYFCASTPGEETYEQYFGPGTRLTVT.

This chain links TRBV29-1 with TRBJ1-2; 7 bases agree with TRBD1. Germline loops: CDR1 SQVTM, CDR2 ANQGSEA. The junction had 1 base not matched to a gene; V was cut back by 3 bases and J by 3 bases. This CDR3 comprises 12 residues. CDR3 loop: CSVDGTDYGYTF. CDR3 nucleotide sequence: TGCAGCGTTGATGGGACAGACTATGGCTACACCTTC.

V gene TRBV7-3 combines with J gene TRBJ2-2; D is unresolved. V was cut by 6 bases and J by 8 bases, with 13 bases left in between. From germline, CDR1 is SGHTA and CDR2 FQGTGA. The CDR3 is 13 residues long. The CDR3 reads CASRTSLSGELFF. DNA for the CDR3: TGTGCCAGCAGGACATCCCTTAGTGGGGAGCTGTTTTTT.

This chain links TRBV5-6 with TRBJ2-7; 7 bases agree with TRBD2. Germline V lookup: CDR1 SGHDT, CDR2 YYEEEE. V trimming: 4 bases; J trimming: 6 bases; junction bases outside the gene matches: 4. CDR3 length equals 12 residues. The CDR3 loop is CASSASGGEQYV. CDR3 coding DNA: TGTGCCAGCAGCGCCTCGGGAGGCGAGCAGTACGTC.

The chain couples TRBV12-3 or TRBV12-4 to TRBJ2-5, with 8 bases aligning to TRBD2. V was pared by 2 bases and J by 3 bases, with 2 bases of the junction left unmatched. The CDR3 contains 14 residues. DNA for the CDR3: TGTGCCAGCAGTTTAATCGGGGGGGAAGAGACCCAGTACTTC. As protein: CASSLIGGEETQYF.

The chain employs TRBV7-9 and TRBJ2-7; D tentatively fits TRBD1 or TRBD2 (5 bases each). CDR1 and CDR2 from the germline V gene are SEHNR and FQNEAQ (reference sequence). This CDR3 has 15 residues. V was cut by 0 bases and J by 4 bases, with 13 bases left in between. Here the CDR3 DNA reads TGTGCCAGCAGCTTAGCGGGCCAGGGAGCGTACGAGCAGTACTTC. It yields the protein CASSLAGQGAYEQYF.

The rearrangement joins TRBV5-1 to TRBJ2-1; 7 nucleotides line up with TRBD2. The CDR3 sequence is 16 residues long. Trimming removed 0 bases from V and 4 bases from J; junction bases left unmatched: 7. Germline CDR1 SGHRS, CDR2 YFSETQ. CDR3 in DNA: TGCGCCAGCAGCTTGGTAGCTCTAGCGGATTACAATGAGCAGTTCTTC. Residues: CASSLVALADYNEQFF.